The present TCR beta chain was sequenced within a study of blood T cell repertoires in COVID-19. The overall study: There were acute and convalescent COVID-19 samples, and they came from the United States, Italy and Spain.

Concerning this clone: Other nucleotide sequences from this sample produce the same CDR3.

The CDR3 loop spans 15 amino acids. Trimming at V came to 3 bases and at J to 0 bases, leaving 2 bases not matched to a gene. In germline, CDR1 is SGHRS, CDR2 YFSETQ. Only in-frame clones appear in the TCRdb table, and some are missing; sequencing was by immunoSEQ multiplex PCR. The sample carries some 170,000 clones, roughly 80% recorded once. This chain connects TRBV5-1 to TRBJ1-5; 8 bases agree with TRBD1. The sequencing input was peripheral blood. The receptor's source is a man in his sixties with acute or convalescent COVID-19. DNA for the CDR3: TGCGCCAGCAGCTCGACAGGGGCTAGCAATCAGCCCCAGCATTTT. Amino acids: CASSSTGASNQPQHF.